Listed here are 32 T cell receptor beta chains from one sample, sequenced in a study of blood T cell repertoires in COVID-19 (TCRdb year 2020). Library preparation was by the immunoSEQ multiplex PCR assay. Held by TCRdb, this immuneACCESS table contains in-frame sequences only and omits some clones. Under half of the omission traces to an unresolved V gene where checked; the cause of the rest is unknown. A total of 200,000 to 300,000 clones appear in this sample, roughly 88% of them only once. The ten largest clones add up to over 1.2% of the sample. What was sequenced was peripheral blood. These receptor sequences come from an elderly man with acute or convalescent COVID-19.

The chain is built from TRBV25-1 and TRBJ2-5; D perhaps matches TRBD1 (7 bases). Germline CDR1 is MGHDK and CDR2 is SYGVNS. CDR3 length: 14 residues. The V end was cut by 1 base, the J end by 5 bases, with 11 bases between. The CDR3 DNA is TGTGCCAGCAGTGAATGGACAGGAGGGGAGACCCAGTACTTC. As protein: CASSEWTGGETQYF.

This clone was detected only a few times. The chain combines TRBV29-1 with TRBJ1-1; weak D call: TRBD1 (5 bases). Germline CDR1 SQVTM, CDR2 ANQGSEA. Trimming pared 7 bases from V and 0 bases from J, leaving 9 bases between. The CDR3 covers 12 residues. The CDR3 reads CSADSMNTEAFF. For the CDR3, the DNA is TGCAGCGCCGACAGTATGAACACTGAAGCTTTCTTT.

This chain connects TRBV6-2 or TRBV6-3 to TRBJ2-2; the D gene is possibly TRBD2 (8 bases). Germline V gives CDR1 MNHEY, CDR2 SVGEGT. V was pared by 5 bases and J by 2 bases, with 15 bases between. This CDR3 is 16 amino acids long. The CDR3 region has the DNA TGTGCCAGCAGTACGGGAGGGGGCTATAACACCGGGGAGCTGTTTTTT. Encoded protein: CASSTGGGYNTGELFF.

This clone occurred once. This chain links TRBV19 with TRBJ2-1; TRBD2 matches 10 bases. From germline, CDR1 is LNHDA and CDR2 SQIVND (reference sequence). The CDR3 is 15 amino acids. V dropped 5 bases and J dropped 9; count of bases not matched to a gene: 10. Here the CDR3 DNA reads TGTGCCAGTAGTTCCAGCGGGAGGGCCAGCGGTGAGCAGTTCTTC. Translating it yields CASSSSGRASGEQFF.

V usage is TRBV5-1 and J usage is TRBJ2-6; 11 nucleotides align to TRBD2. The CDR3 is 18 residues long. The trim removed 1 base at V and 3 bases at J, leaving 6 bases unmatched. Germline V lookup: CDR1 SGHRS, CDR2 YFSETQ. The CDR3 here is CASSLLVSGRGGANVLTF. The CDR3 DNA reads TGCGCCAGCAGCTTGTTAGTTAGCGGGAGGGGTGGGGCCAACGTCCTGACTTTC.

The V call is TRBV18, the J call TRBJ2-7, with D unresolved. Germline loops: CDR1 KGHSH, CDR2 LQKENI. This CDR3 comprises 13 residues. V was trimmed by 2 bases and J by 1 base, leaving 6 bases between them. The CDR3 spells CASSPGRSYEQYF. As DNA, the CDR3 is TGTGCCAGCTCACCAGGCAGATCCTACGAGCAGTACTTC.

The rearrangement uses TRBV7-6 and TRBJ2-1, with TRBD1 matching over 7 bases. Germline CDR1 and CDR2: SGHVS and FNYEAQ. The CDR3 extends over 15 amino acids. The J segment lost 7 bases and the V segment lost 1 base, leaving 7 bases of the junction unmatched. The CDR3 sequence is CASSLGSGTVNEQFF. The CDR3 nucleotides are TGTGCCAGCAGCTTAGGGTCCGGGACAGTTAATGAGCAGTTCTTC.

V usage is TRBV6-6 and J usage is TRBJ1-2; D call uncertain. Germline V CDR1 and CDR2: MNHNY, SVGAGI (reference sequence). V gave up 0 bases and J gave up 8 bases, with 10 bases separating them. The length of the CDR3 is 13 residues. CDR3 bases: TGTGCCAGCAGTTACTCGGCAGATTGGGGCTACACCTTC. It translates to CASSYSADWGYTF.

This chain uses TRBV18 with TRBJ2-7, with 11 nucleotides matching TRBD1. The V gene end was trimmed by 4 bases and the J gene end by 7 bases; junction bases not matched to a gene: 6. The length of the CDR3 is 14 residues. Germline CDR1 is KGHSH and CDR2 is LQKENI. This CDR3 is CASSLGTGGREQYF. DNA of the CDR3: TGTGCCAGCTCACTCGGGACAGGGGGTAGAGAGCAGTACTTC. The complete variable domain, with remaining parts taken from reference TRBV18 and TRBJ2-7, reads NAGVMQNPRHLVRRRGQEARLRCSPMKGHSHVYWYRQLPEEGLKFMVYLQKENIIDESGMPKERFSAEFPKEGPSILRIQQVVRGDSAAYFCASSLGTGGREQYFGPGTRLTVT.

The V and J genes are TRBV5-1 and TRBJ1-2, with 9 bases lining up with TRBD1. Germline CDR1 SGHRS, CDR2 YFSETQ. This CDR3 spans 18 amino acids. J lost 3 bases, V lost 2 bases, and 14 bases had no gene match. In nucleotides, the CDR3 is TGCGCCAGCAGCTTAGACAGGGGGGAAAGGACCAGGGACTATGGCTACACCTTC. Translation: CASSLDRGERTRDYGYTF.

V gene TRBV28 combines with J gene TRBJ1-4; 10 bases align to TRBD1. The ends lost 2 bases at V and 9 bases at J; junction bases unmatched: 12. This CDR3 is built from 17 residues. Germline V CDR1 and CDR2: MDHEN, SYDVKM. Written as DNA, the CDR3 is TGTGCCAGCAGTTTACCGAACTCCGCGGGACAGGGGAAAAAACTGTTTTTT. It specifies CASSLPNSAGQGKKLFF.

As regards this clone: Sequence at one end of the junction differs from germline and may be a read error. The chain recombines TRBV11-2 with TRBJ2-2, with D possibly matching TRBD2 (6 bases). This CDR3 is 15 amino acids long. CDR1 is SGHAT and CDR2 is FQNNGV in the germline V gene. The CDR3 is CASRFPSGPTGELFF. DNA for the CDR3: TGTGCCAGCCGCTTCCCGAGCGGGCCGACCGGGGAGCTGTTTTTT.

CDR3 coding DNA: TGTGCCAGCAGTTTAACATGGGCCCAATACGAGCAGTACTTC. Protein: CASSLTWAQYEQYF. The chain uses TRBV27 and TRBJ2-7, with no clear D. The CDR3 has 14 amino acids. The V end was cut by 2 bases, the J end by 4 bases, with 12 bases between. The germline gives CDR1 MNHEY, CDR2 SMNVEV (reference sequence).

The chain recombines TRBV19 with TRBJ1-2; 9 bases are shared with TRBD1. V shed 6 bases, J shed 7 bases, and the junction held 6 bases outside the gene matches. In germline, CDR1 is LNHDA, CDR2 SQIVND (reference sequence). The CDR3 consists of 13 residues. CDR3 in DNA: TGTGCCAGTAGGAGGGGACAGGGCGGTGGCTACACCTTC. This encodes CASRRGQGGGYTF.

The CDR3 loop reads CASSSDLKHTGELFF. The CDR3 DNA reads TGTGCCAGCAGTTCAGACTTGAAACACACCGGGGAGCTGTTTTTT. The rearrangement links TRBV27 to TRBJ2-2; D is ambiguous. Trimming took 4 bases from V and 3 from J, leaving 12 bases between them. Germline V lookup: CDR1 MNHEY, CDR2 SMNVEV (reference sequence). This CDR3 comprises 15 residues.

The CDR3 region has the DNA TGCGCCAGCAGCTTTGCAGGGGAAAACATTCAGTACTTC. Translated, it gives CASSFAGENIQYF. The V gene is TRBV5-1, the J gene TRBJ2-4; D is perhaps TRBD1 (6 bases). Trimming cost V 2 bases and J 5 bases, with 8 bases left between them. This CDR3 has 13 amino acids. CDR1 SGHRS and CDR2 YFSETQ come from the germline V gene.

V usage is TRBV5-6 and J usage is TRBJ1-4; D possibly corresponds to TRBD1 (5 bases). From germline, CDR1 is SGHDT and CDR2 YYEEEE. Trimming took off 1 base at V and 4 bases at J, with 8 bases between the two ends. The CDR3 is 14 amino acids. CDR3 nucleotide sequence: TGTGCCAGCAGCTTGACAGGCCTTAATGAAAAACTGTTTTTT. As protein: CASSLTGLNEKLFF. Together with reference TRBV5-6 and TRBJ1-4, the CDR3 gives the full variable domain: DAGVTQSPTHLIKTRGQQVTLRCSPKSGHDTVSWYQQALGQGPQFIFQYYEEEERQRGNFPDRFSGHQFPNYSSELNVNALLLGDSALYLCASSLTGLNEKLFFGSGTQLSVL.

A word on this clone: One end of the junction fails to match germline, which may point to a read error. This rearrangement joins TRBV6-1 to TRBJ2-1; 7 nucleotides match TRBD2. There are 15 residues in the CDR3. Germline V gives CDR1 MNHNS, CDR2 SASEGT. The CDR3 DNA is TGTGCCAGCAGAGAAGCGGGGAGCTCCTACAATGAGCAGTTCTTC. It yields the protein CASREAGSSYNEQFF.

This sequence joins TRBV15 and TRBJ2-2, with 8 bases matching TRBD2. Germline V lookup: CDR1 LNHNV, CDR2 YYDKDF (reference sequence). The CDR3 length is 16 residues. The V segment lost 0 bases and the J segment 4 bases; nucleotides outside the gene matches: 4. In DNA, the CDR3 is TGTGCCACCAGCAGAGATTCGCTAGCGGGCACCGGGGAGCTGTTTTTT. Its translation is CATSRDSLAGTGELFF. Full variable domain (rest looked up from reference TRBV15 and TRBJ2-2): DAMVIQNPRYQVTQFGKPVTLSCSQTLNHNVMYWYQQKSSQAPKLLFHYYDKDFNNEADTPDNFQSRRPNTSFCFLDIRSPGLGDTAMYLCATSRDSLAGTGELFFGEGSRLTVL.

The chain combines TRBV5-1 with TRBJ2-5, with D possibly being TRBD1 (6 bases). V was cut by 2 bases and J by 0 bases, with 8 bases left in between. Per the germline V gene, CDR1 is SGHRS and CDR2 is YFSETQ. The CDR3 contains 14 residues. The CDR3 reads CASSFQGNQETQYF. In DNA, the CDR3 is TGCGCCAGCAGCTTTCAGGGGAACCAAGAGACCCAGTACTTC.

The rearrangement uses TRBV18 and TRBJ2-1; D not resolved. Trimming took off 2 bases at V and 8 bases at J, with 7 bases between the two ends. This CDR3 comprises 12 residues. In germline, CDR1 is KGHSH, CDR2 LQKENI. CDR3 in DNA: TGTGCCAGCTCACCAAGAGGAGATGAGCAGTTCTTC. Protein sequence: CASSPRGDEQFF.

The chain links TRBV14 to TRBJ1-1; no firm D call. Trimming removed 5 bases at V and 1 base at J, with 8 bases between. This CDR3 spans 13 amino acids. Germline assignment: CDR1 SGHDN and CDR2 FVKESK. The CDR3 nucleotides read TGTGCCAGCAGCTTACAGCCGAACACTGAAGCTTTCTTT. Protein product: CASSLQPNTEAFF.

V is TRBV5-1 and J is TRBJ1-1; 7 bases are a match to TRBD1. The CDR3 is 13 residues long. Germline loops: CDR1 SGHRS, CDR2 YFSETQ. V dropped 5 bases and J dropped 1; count of bases not matched to a gene: 2. DNA of the CDR3: TGCGCCAGCAGAGGACAGGAGAACACTGAAGCTTTCTTT. This sequence encodes CASRGQENTEAFF.

J is TRBJ2-3 and V is TRBV6-2 or TRBV6-3; no clear D. Germline CDR1 reads MNHEY; CDR2 reads SVGEGT. Trimming removed 2 bases from V and 2 bases from J, with 11 bases in between. The CDR3 is 15 residues long. This CDR3 is CASSYGGTNTDTQYF. CDR3 nucleotide sequence: TGTGCCAGCAGTTACGGCGGCACTAACACAGATACGCAGTATTTT.

The CDR3 nucleotides read TGTGCCAGCAGGGAACAGGGAATTCCGGATGAAAAACTGTTTTTT. Encoded protein: CASREQGIPDEKLFF. The chain recombines TRBV2 with TRBJ1-4; a weak D match, TRBD1 (6 bases). Germline CDR1 is SNHLY and CDR2 is FYNNEI. Trimming stripped 6 bases from V and 6 bases from J, with 17 bases between. The CDR3 contains 15 residues. Complete variable domain (other parts from reference TRBV2 and TRBJ1-4): EPEVTQTPSHQVTQMGQEVILRCVPISNHLYFYWYRQILGQKVEFLVSFYNNEISEKSEIFDDQFSVERPDGSNFTLKIRSTKLEDSAMYFCASREQGIPDEKLFFGSGTQLSVL.

The chain uses TRBV3-1 (or the pseudogene TRBV3-2) and TRBJ1-3; D gene unclear. The CDR3 length is 13 residues. Germline lookup yields CDR1 LGHDT and CDR2 YNNKEL (reference sequence). V was pared by 0 bases and J by 7 bases, with 7 bases between. CDR3 region: CASSQDLRNTIYF. The CDR3 DNA reads as TGTGCCAGCAGCCAAGATCTTCGGAACACCATATATTTT.

The chain employs TRBV7-3 and TRBJ2-7, with D perhaps TRBD1 (5 bases). Germline V lookup: CDR1 SGHTA, CDR2 FQGTGA. The CDR3 contains 13 residues. Trimming stripped 3 bases from V and 6 bases from J, with 12 bases between. CDR3 region: CASSFQGYGEQYF. The CDR3 coding sequence is TGTGCCAGCAGCTTCCAGGGTTACGGCGAGCAGTACTTC. Using reference TRBV7-3 and TRBJ2-7 for the parts outside the CDR3, the full variable domain is GAGVSQTPSNKVTEKGKYVELRCDPISGHTALYWYRQSLGQGPEFLIYFQGTGAADDSGLPNDRFFAVRPEGSVSTLKIQRTERGDSAVYLCASSFQGYGEQYFGPGTRLTVT.

The chain recombines TRBV19 with TRBJ2-2; TRBD1 agrees at 8 bases. The V gene end was trimmed by 6 bases and the J gene end by 3 bases; junction bases not matched to a gene: 3. This CDR3 has 14 residues. Germline V gene sequence: CDR1 LNHDA, CDR2 SQIVND (reference sequence). The CDR3 protein is CASSRDRYTGELFF. As DNA, the CDR3 is TGTGCCAGTAGCCGGGACAGGTACACCGGGGAGCTGTTTTTT.

The chain is built from TRBV4-2 and TRBJ2-3, with TRBD2 matching over 9 bases. This CDR3 has 19 amino acids. The V gene's germline CDR1 is LGHNA and CDR2 YNFKEQ. With V trimmed by 4 bases and J by 1 base, 15 bases remained unmatched. CDR3: CASSREPGGRGSGTDTQYF. CDR3 nucleotides: TGTGCCAGCAGCCGGGAGCCTGGCGGGAGGGGAAGTGGCACAGATACGCAGTATTTT.

The genes are TRBV6-2 or TRBV6-3 and TRBJ2-7; 8 bases are a match to TRBD2. Trimming cost V 4 bases and J 6 bases; bases outside gene matches: 8. The germline gives CDR1 MNHEY, CDR2 SVGEGT. There are 14 residues in the CDR3. The CDR3 spells CASSLGLVLGEQYF. Written as DNA, the CDR3 is TGTGCCAGCAGTTTGGGACTAGTACTTGGCGAGCAGTACTTC.

This rearrangement joins TRBV7-9 to TRBJ2-3; D may be TRBD1 (6 bases). The CDR3 has 16 residues. V was shortened by 5 bases and J by 0 bases, with 15 bases between the two germline ends. Germline CDR1 is SEHNR and CDR2 is FQNEAQ (reference sequence). CDR3 loop: CASSEPGTLSTDTQYF. DNA of the CDR3: TGTGCCAGCAGCGAACCAGGGACACTCAGCACAGATACGCAGTATTTT.

This chain's CDR3 is CASSLFLGGYNSPLHF. DNA for the CDR3: TGTGCCAGCAGCCTATTTTTGGGGGGATATAATTCACCCCTCCACTTT. The chain combines TRBV7-2 with TRBJ1-6; D possibly corresponds to TRBD1 (5 bases). This CDR3 contains 16 residues. V lost 5 bases to trimming and J lost 4 bases, with 15 bases between them. Germline CDR1 and CDR2: SGHTA and FQGNSA.